This T cell receptor beta chain was identified during a study of high-grade serous ovarian cancer treatment subgroups. Looking at the study overall: On average, roughly 14,000 reads and about 6,800 unique TCR beta rearrangements were obtained per sample. Study observations and caveats: The analyses considered CDR3 and ignored CDR1 and CDR2. Different patients shared almost no repertoire; same-patient tumors shared roughly 0.11 to 0.8. These tumor repertoires lack spatial information from bulk sequencing.

TCRdb's copy holds only in-frame clones and misses some; the assay was immunoSEQ multiplex PCR. The sample has thousands of clones; 70% to 80% are singletons. Of note for this clone: As yet, its antigen is unknown.

Tumor tissue was taken before any definitive surgery or chemotherapy was given. This receptor was taken from a human donor with high-grade serous ovarian cancer. Sequencing was done on a sample of tumor tissue.

CDR3 amino acids: CASSAPGQGNYGYTF. The CDR3 DNA is TGCGCCAGCAGCGCTCCGGGACAGGGGAACTATGGCTACACCTTC. The chain combines TRBV5-1 with TRBJ1-2; 10 nucleotides agree with TRBD1. CDR3 length: 15 amino acids. After removal of 4 bases from V and 2 bases from J, the junction contained 5 bases not matched to a gene. The germline CDR1 and CDR2 sequences are SGHRS and YFSETQ. Drawing the rest from reference TRBV5-1 and TRBJ1-2, the complete variable domain is KAGVTQTPRYLIKTRGQQVTLSCSPISGHRSVSWYQQTPGQGLQFLFEYFSETQRNKGNFPGRFSGRQFSNSRSEMNVSTLELGDSALYLCASSAPGQGNYGYTFGSGTRLTVV.